Sequencing of this TCR beta chain was carried out in a study of blood T cells in healthy people across ages. Study results and caveats: Those diversity estimates obtained from one million T cells were thought to be underestimates. Reliance upon unsorted PBMCs precluded definitive naive versus antigen-experienced comparison.

This clonotype was seen a handful of times. What it binds is not known. Per germline, CDR1 MNHNS and CDR2 SASEGT. V dropped 7 bases and J dropped 6 bases, with 15 bases sitting between them. The CDR3 contains 13 residues. The people who gave samples were healthy Caucasians from Russia, aged roughly 6 to 90. Each donor had around 10 milliliters of peripheral blood drawn. Then a second PCR, running roughly 7 to 11 cycles, was carried out with a sample-barcoded 5' primer and a J-beta primer mix. TCRdb processed the 5' RACE reads anew with MiXCR; each CDR3 protein has one entry. The sample includes 1.5 million to 2 million distinct CDR3 sequences, roughly 52% of them seen just once.

Material for sequencing was blood. The source of this sequence is a woman aged 40-49 years in good health. The rearrangement uses TRBV6-1 and TRBJ1-2; no clear D. CDR3 coding DNA: TGTGCCAGCAAGTATCAGGTTTTGAATGGCTACACCTTC. It codes for CASKYQVLNGYTF.